This T cell receptor beta chain was found in a study of regulatory T cells in long-lasting Graves disease. This sample's time point: newly diagnosed GD, antithyroid drugs for less than 3 months. Generation of the TCR library employed RNA extracted from PBMCs. Construction of TCR beta libraries relied on iRepertoire HTBI primers and on Arm-PCR targeting CDR3 regions. TCRdb redid the calling of the multiplex PCR reads with MiXCR, one entry per CDR3 protein. The sample yields around 450,000 distinct CDR3 sequences, around 15% seen once. The sample was also reused in another study, on T cells in Graves' hyperthyroidism and ophthalmopathy. This second study notes: First-round RT-PCR of the TCR CDR3 relied on the HTBI primer set.

The sample consisted of peripheral blood mononuclear cells (PBMCs), taken at new diagnosis, from a patient treated with antithyroid drugs. This clonotype was obtained from a man aged 40-49 years with Graves disease.

The CDR3 coding sequence is TGCGCCAGCAGTGGGGCCGGGACTAGCTCCTACGAGCAGTACTTC. This encodes CASSGAGTSSYEQYF. The V and J genes are TRBV5-1 and TRBJ2-7; TRBD2 matches at 8 bases. The CDR3 length is 15 residues. Unmatched junction bases numbered 7, after V lost 5 bases and J lost 0 bases. Per germline, CDR1 SGHRS and CDR2 YFSETQ. Supplemented by reference TRBV5-1 and TRBJ2-7, the full variable domain reads KAGVTQTPRYLIKTRGQQVTLSCSPISGHRSVSWYQQTPGQGLQFLFEYFSETQRNKGNFPGRFSGRQFSNSRSEMNVSTLELGDSALYLCASSGAGTSSYEQYFGPGTRLTVT.